What follows is one T cell receptor beta chain and its context. The sample is drawn from a study of T cell changes during pregnancy in multiple sclerosis. CDR1 and CDR2 from the germline V gene are SGHTS and YDEGEE. This CDR3 spans 15 amino acids. Trimming removed 0 bases at V and 5 bases at J, with 12 bases between. Some clones are missing from TCRdb's copy, which holds only in-frame ones; the method was immunoSEQ multiplex PCR. The profile shows 100,000 to 110,000 clones, about 92% of them singletons. The gene calls are TRBV5-8 and TRBJ1-5; D possibly corresponds to TRBD1 (5 bases). The sequences come from peripheral blood, collected after pregnancy. The receptor was derived from a female donor with multiple sclerosis, enrolled in a pregnancy study. The CDR3 spells CASSLGQGGYQPQHF. In nucleotides, the CDR3 is TGTGCCAGCAGCTTGGGGCAGGGAGGCTATCAGCCCCAGCATTTT.